The 4 T cell receptor beta chains presented below share a single source sample, sequenced in a study of Graves' ophthalmopathy and Graves' hyperthyroidism. Amplification of the TCR beta CDR3 regions used RNA transcripts (as template). After a first-round RT-PCR with HTBI primers, a second-round multiplex PCR was run. TCRdb redid the calling of the multiplex PCR reads with MiXCR, one entry per CDR3 protein. The sample yields over 650,000 distinct CDR3 sequences, over 40% seen once. Sequencing used peripheral blood. These receptor sequences come from an adult man with Graves' ophthalmopathy.

This clonotype came up once. The chain employs TRBV10-3 and TRBJ1-1; D is perhaps TRBD1 (6 bases). Germline CDR1 is ENHRY and CDR2 is SYGVKD. The CDR3 totals 13 residues. Trimming took off 10 bases at V and 4 bases at J, with 16 bases between the two ends. CDR3 in DNA: TGTGCCAGCAGCCTCGGACAGCCCACTGAAGCTTTCTTT. This translates into CASSLGQPTEAFF.

This clonotype was counted a single time. A much larger clonotype is one base distant, so this may be a read error. The CDR3 region has the DNA TGTGCCAGCAGGCCGAGTTCCTCGGGGGAAGAACTGTTTTTT. It yields the protein CASRPSSSGEELFF. The rearrangement joins TRBV25-1 to TRBJ1-4; a possible D gene is TRBD1 (5 bases). The CDR3 is 14 residues long. The germline CDR1 and CDR2 sequences are MGHDK and SYGVNS. V lost 6 bases and J 12 bases, leaving 20 bases between the germline ends.

In its sample, this clonotype was seen many times. The chain couples TRBV9 to TRBJ1-4; D ambiguous. This CDR3 comprises 12 residues. CDR1 is SGDLS and CDR2 is YYNGEE in the germline V gene. The V end was cut by 3 bases, the J end by 4 bases, with 4 bases between. CDR3 DNA sequence: TGTGCCAGCAGCGGCTTTAATGAAAAACTGTTTTTT. It encodes CASSGFNEKLFF.

This clonotype showed up many times. V usage is TRBV19 and J usage is TRBJ2-5; D unresolved. In germline, CDR1 is LNHDA, CDR2 SQIVND (reference sequence). CDR3 length equals 13 residues. Trimming removed 3 bases at V and 4 bases at J, with 9 bases between. The CDR3 DNA reads as TGTGCCAGTAGTATTCCCCCGGCAGAGACCCAGTACTTC. This gives the protein CASSIPPAETQYF.